The 30 T cell receptor beta chains in this list originate from one sample, sequenced in a study of regulatory T cells in long-lasting Graves disease. Noted time point: newly diagnosed GD, antithyroid drugs for less than 3 months. Following extraction of RNA from PBMCs, that RNA was used to make the TCR library. Libraries of TCR beta came from iRepertoire HTBI primers plus Arm-PCR of CDR3 regions. TCRdb reprocessed the multiplex PCR reads with MiXCR, giving one entry per CDR3 protein. The data contain some 450,000 distinct CDR3 sequences, 16% of them singletons. This same sample was also taken into another study, of T cells in Graves' hyperthyroidism and ophthalmopathy.

Sequenced material: peripheral blood mononuclear cells (PBMCs), taken at new diagnosis, from a patient treated with antithyroid drugs. Source of these receptors: a woman aged 30 to 39 with Graves disease.

This clonotype occurred many times. V is TRBV27 and J is TRBJ2-7; 7 positions agree with TRBD1. This CDR3 region has 14 residues. The V gene end was trimmed by 0 bases and the J gene end by 3 bases; junction bases not matched to a gene: 2. Germline loops: CDR1 MNHEY, CDR2 SMNVEV (reference sequence). The CDR3 region is CASSLSGQIYEQYF. In DNA, the CDR3 is TGTGCCAGCAGTTTATCGGGACAGATCTACGAGCAGTACTTC.

This clonotype was counted between two and nine times. The V and J genes are TRBV15 and TRBJ2-3; D is perhaps TRBD1 or TRBD2 (6 bases each). The J call may be faulty, since TRBJ2-5 better matches the DNA end. Germline loops: CDR1 LNHNV, CDR2 YYDKDF (reference sequence). The CDR3 totals 15 residues. The CDR3 reads CATSREQEGGETQYF. The CDR3 DNA sequence: TGTGCCACCAGCAGAGAACAGGAGGGGGGAGAGACCCAGTACTTC.

Points on this clonotype: The junction and the germline gene differ at one end; a read error may be behind it. This rearrangement joins TRBV5-1 to TRBJ1-4; D may be TRBD1 (5 bases). The germline V gene has CDR1 SGHRS and CDR2 YFSETQ. The length of the CDR3 is 14 residues. DNA for the CDR3: TGTGCCAGCAGCTTCAGGGAGGCTAATGAAAAACTGTTTTTT. Protein: CASSFREANEKLFF.

The chain recombines TRBV19 with TRBJ1-1; TRBD1 might be the D (5 bases). CDR3 length equals 18 residues. V gave up 3 bases and J gave up 0 bases, with 20 bases separating them. Germline V lookup: CDR1 LNHDA, CDR2 SQIVND (reference sequence). In nucleotides, the CDR3 is TGTGCCAGTAGTATTTTATTTCGGGACCGAGTCATGAACACTGAAGCTTTCTTT. It translates to CASSILFRDRVMNTEAFF. The full variable domain, its missing parts supplied by reference TRBV19 and TRBJ1-1, is DGGITQSPKYLFRKEGQNVTLSCEQNLNHDAMYWYRQDPGQGLRLIYYSQIVNDFQKGDIAEGYSVSREKKESFPLTVTSAQKNPTAFYLCASSILFRDRVMNTEAFFGQGTRLTVV.

This clonotype was picked up a small number of times. A clone one base away is much larger, so this may be a read error. The V call is TRBV2, the J call TRBJ1-1; weak D call: TRBD1 (5 bases). V dropped 6 bases and J dropped 5 bases, with 13 bases sitting between them. CDR1 is SNHLY, CDR2 FYNNEI, per germline. The CDR3 has 13 residues. The CDR3 DNA follows: TGTGCCAGCAGGAGAAGCAGGGAGACTGAAGCTTTCTTT. It is translated as CASRRSRETEAFF.

Regarding this clonotype: A much larger clone lies a single base off, so this may be a read error. Because the CDR3 is missing its conserved closing phenylalanine or tryptophan, this is likely a read error. The rearrangement joins TRBV7-9 to TRBJ2-1, with D unclear. Looked up from germline, CDR1 is SEHNR and CDR2 is FQNEAQ (reference sequence). The CDR3 extends over 11 amino acids. Trimming removed 8 bases at V and 9 bases at J, with 11 bases between. CDR3 bases: TGTGCCAGCGTGGCCATTGCTGAGCAGTTCTCC. Its translation is CASVAIAEQFS.

V usage is TRBV4-3 and J usage is TRBJ2-7; 9 bases map to TRBD1. This CDR3 region has 15 residues. The trim removed 3 bases at V and 5 bases at J, leaving 8 bases unmatched. Germline V gives CDR1 LGHNA, CDR2 YSLEER. The CDR3 here is CASSQGTGLFDEQYF. The DNA of the CDR3 is TGCGCCAGCAGCCAGGGGACAGGGCTATTCGACGAGCAGTACTTC.

This clonotype has ten or more counts. The chain joins TRBV29-1 to TRBJ2-3; perhaps TRBD2 as D (5 bases). Germline CDR1 and CDR2: SQVTM and ANQGSEA. Trimming shortened V by 4 bases and J by 1 base, and 18 bases separated the two germline ends. CDR3 size: 16 residues. The CDR3 DNA reads as TGCAGCGTTGTCGGTAGCTTAATGGGAGGCACAGATACGCAGTATTTT. This encodes CSVVGSLMGGTDTQYF.

V usage is TRBV6-1 and J usage is TRBJ1-1, with D unresolved. Deletions cut 11 bases from V and 0 bases from J, with 19 bases between. Germline V CDR1 and CDR2: MNHNS, SASEGT. This CDR3 spans 15 amino acids. The CDR3 bases are TGTGCCGGCAAAAGAATAAGACTTATGAACACTGAAGCTTTCTTT. This gives the protein CAGKRIRLMNTEAFF.

This clonotype was seen many times. The chain joins TRBV5-1 to TRBJ1-1; D gene unclear. Germline lookup yields CDR1 SGHRS and CDR2 YFSETQ. The CDR3 sequence is 15 residues long. Trimming left V 0 bases short and J 0 bases short, with 9 bases between. DNA of the CDR3: TGCGCCAGCAGCTTGGCGCCCCAAATGAACACTGAAGCTTTCTTT. Translating it yields CASSLAPQMNTEAFF.

This clonotype was counted ten times or more. An end of the junction does not agree with germline; a read error may underlie this. This chain uses TRBV10-3 with TRBJ1-1, with TRBD1 matching 7 bases. Germline CDR1 ENHRY, CDR2 SYGVKD. The length of the CDR3 is 14 residues. CDR3 loop: CAVRQGFQNTEAFF. The DNA of the CDR3 is TGTGCCGTCAGACAGGGCTTTCAGAACACTGAAGCTTTCTTT.

The chain carries TRBV19 and TRBJ1-1; 7 nucleotides match TRBD1. Per germline, CDR1 LNHDA and CDR2 SQIVND (reference sequence). This CDR3 comprises 15 residues. The V gene end was trimmed by 6 bases and the J gene end by 2 bases; junction bases not matched to a gene: 9. As DNA, the CDR3 is TGTGCCAGTAGACAGGGGTGGATGGATAACACTGAAGCTTTCTTT. As protein: CASRQGWMDNTEAFF.

This clonotype was seen at least ten times. CDR3 amino acids: CASSYSSGGSYNEQFF. CDR3 nucleotide sequence: TGTGCCAGCAGTTACTCTAGCGGGGGGTCCTACAATGAGCAGTTCTTC. The rearrangement joins TRBV6-2 or TRBV6-3 to TRBJ2-1; TRBD2 matches at 10 bases. This CDR3 comprises 16 residues. V shed 0 bases and J 1 base; nucleotides not matched to a gene: 0. CDR1 and CDR2 from the germline V gene are MNHEY and SVGEGT.

There are many counts of this clonotype. The chain combines TRBV7-2 with TRBJ2-2; TRBD2 matches at 8 bases. Germline CDR1 is SGHTA and CDR2 is FQGNSA. This CDR3 region has 14 residues. V lost 10 bases, J lost 3 bases, and 7 bases stayed unmatched. CDR3: CATPGTRDTGELFF. The CDR3 nucleotides read TGTGCCACCCCCGGGACTAGAGACACCGGGGAGCTGTTTTTT.

This clonotype was recorded many times. The rearrangement uses TRBV3-1 and TRBJ2-7; D gene ambiguous. Per the germline V gene, CDR1 is LGHDT and CDR2 is YNNKEL (reference sequence). V was shortened by 4 bases and J by 6 bases, with 10 bases between the two germline ends. The CDR3 totals 12 residues. The DNA of the CDR3 is TGTGCCAGCAGCCGCGATCCGGCCGAGCAGTACTTC. It encodes CASSRDPAEQYF.

This clonotype was recorded a few times. This chain joins TRBV4-1 and TRBJ1-6; D uncertain. Trimming pared 0 bases from V and 7 bases from J, leaving 1 base between. The V gene's germline CDR1 is MGHRA and CDR2 YSYEKL. CDR3 size: 12 residues. The DNA of the CDR3 is TGCGCCAGCAGCCAAGAGAATTCACCCCTCCACTTT. Amino acid sequence: CASSQENSPLHF.

This clonotype was seen repeatedly, ten times or more. The chain combines TRBV5-1 with TRBJ2-7; 8 nucleotides match TRBD1. V lost 7 bases to trimming and J lost 3 bases; unmatched junction nucleotides: 3. The CDR3 covers 12 residues. Germline loops: CDR1 SGHRS, CDR2 YFSETQ. CDR3 DNA: TGCGCCAGCCGACAGGGGAACTACGAGCAGTACTTC. Translation gives CASRQGNYEQYF.

This clonotype occurred many times. The CDR3, as DNA: TGTGCCAGCAGTCCACGAGGACTAGCGGGAGGGGGGGAGACCCAGTACTTC. Protein sequence: CASSPRGLAGGGETQYF. The chain uses TRBV7-2 and TRBJ2-5; 15 positions match TRBD2. The CDR3 length is 17 residues. V trimming: 6 bases; J trimming: 5 bases; junction bases outside the gene matches: 10. In germline, CDR1 is SGHTA, CDR2 FQGNSA.

This clonotype was observed many times. This chain joins TRBV7-9 and TRBJ1-1; D is unresolved. V gave up 3 bases and J gave up 5 bases, with 13 bases separating them. Germline V gene data show CDR1 as SEHNR and CDR2 as FQNEAQ (reference sequence). The CDR3 runs to 14 residues. The CDR3 sequence: CASSFGERITEAFF. Here the CDR3 DNA reads TGTGCCAGCAGCTTCGGGGAGAGGATAACTGAAGCTTTCTTT. Looking up the rest from reference TRBV7-9 and TRBJ1-1 gives the full variable domain: DTGVSQNPRHKITKRGQNVTFRCDPISEHNRLYWYRQTLGQGPEFLTYFQNEAQLEKSRLLSDRFSAERPKGSFSTLEIQRTEQGDSAMYLCASSFGERITEAFFGQGTRLTVV.

V usage is TRBV18 and J usage is TRBJ1-2, with 7 bases fitting TRBD1. CDR3 length: 16 amino acids. V dropped 5 bases and J dropped 4; count of bases not matched to a gene: 13. Germline loops: CDR1 KGHSH, CDR2 LQKENI. CDR3 DNA sequence: TGTGCCAGCTCAATTCTCCGGGACAGCGATTCCTATGGCTACACCTTC. It encodes CASSILRDSDSYGYTF.

V gene TRBV27 combines with J gene TRBJ2-2, with 14 bases matching TRBD2. The CDR3 spans 17 residues. The germline CDR1 and CDR2 sequences are MNHEY and SMNVEV (reference sequence). V lost 6 bases, J lost 6 bases, and 9 bases stayed unmatched. In DNA form, the CDR3 reads TGTGCCAGCAGAGCCGGGACTAGCGGGAGAGGGTCCGGGGAGCTGTTTTTT. Translated: CASRAGTSGRGSGELFF.

This clonotype was detected many times. The chain links TRBV13 to TRBJ2-7, with 10 bases matching TRBD2. The junction had 10 bases not matched to a gene; V was cut back by 0 bases and J by 5 bases. This CDR3 region has 17 residues. CDR1 is PRHDT and CDR2 is FYEKMQ in the germline V gene (reference sequence). Here the CDR3 DNA reads TGTGCCAGCAGCTTAGGGGGTCTAGCGGGAGCTAAGGACGAGCAGTACTTC. Protein product: CASSLGGLAGAKDEQYF.

This clonotype was counted at least ten times. The chain is built from TRBV5-1 and TRBJ1-4; possibly TRBD1 for D (6 bases). The V gene's germline CDR1 is SGHRS and CDR2 YFSETQ. The CDR3 spans 15 residues. V dropped 5 bases and J dropped 3 bases, with 14 bases sitting between them. DNA for the CDR3: TGCGCCAGCAGACTACTACAGGGCCCTAATGAAAAACTGTTTTTT. Protein sequence: CASRLLQGPNEKLFF. The whole variable domain, remainder taken from reference TRBV5-1 and TRBJ1-4, is KAGVTQTPRYLIKTRGQQVTLSCSPISGHRSVSWYQQTPGQGLQFLFEYFSETQRNKGNFPGRFSGRQFSNSRSEMNVSTLELGDSALYLCASRLLQGPNEKLFFGSGTQLSVL.

The chain couples TRBV11-2 to TRBJ1-2, with D possibly matching TRBD1 (6 bases). Germline V gene data show CDR1 as SGHAT and CDR2 as FQNNGV. The CDR3 contains 15 residues. The germline V and J ends were trimmed by 1 base and 7 bases, with 16 bases remaining between them. The CDR3 DNA reads TGTGCCAGCAGCTTAGGGACAGACTTGGGGTTTGGCTACACCTTC. Translating it yields CASSLGTDLGFGYTF.

The sample holds many counts of this clonotype. The gene calls are TRBV15 and TRBJ1-2, with a tentative D call TRBD1 (5 bases). The CDR3 is made up of 15 amino acids. Trimming left V 6 bases short and J 2 bases short, with 16 bases between. CDR1 and CDR2 from the germline V gene are LNHNV and YYDKDF (reference sequence). In DNA form, the CDR3 reads TGTGCCACCAGTAGGGCAGGGAATGTCAACTATGGCTACACCTTC. It is translated as CATSRAGNVNYGYTF.

The chain joins TRBV6-1 to TRBJ2-1; TRBD2 agrees at 11 bases. From germline, CDR1 is MNHNS and CDR2 SASEGT. The length of the CDR3 is 15 residues. After removal of 5 bases from V and 7 bases from J, the junction contained 7 bases not matched to a gene. The CDR3 DNA is TGTGCCAGCAGTAAAACTAGCGGGAGAGCAAATGAGCAGTTCTTC. Protein product: CASSKTSGRANEQFF.

This clonotype occurred many times. The chain has TRBV12-3 or TRBV12-4 and TRBJ2-5; TRBD2 matches 8 bases. CDR3 length: 15 amino acids. V shed 3 bases and J 0 bases; nucleotides not matched to a gene: 3. DNA of the CDR3: TGTGCCAGCAGTTTGGTAGCGGGAAACCAAGAGACCCAGTACTTC. This sequence encodes CASSLVAGNQETQYF.

This clonotype was recorded a few times. This sequence joins TRBV9 and TRBJ2-1, with TRBD2 matching over 10 bases. The CDR3 totals 14 residues. After removal of 2 bases from V and 8 bases from J, the junction contained 4 bases not matched to a gene. Per germline, CDR1 SGDLS and CDR2 YYNGEE. This CDR3 is CASSVTSGLDEQFF. The CDR3 nucleotides are TGTGCCAGCAGCGTGACTAGCGGGCTGGATGAGCAGTTCTTC.

This clonotype was counted ten times or more. At one of its ends the junction is not consistent with the germline gene, which may arise from a read error. The CDR3 loop reads CASSLDTHYEQYF. As DNA, the CDR3 is TGTGCCAGCAGCTTAGACACCCACTACGAGCAGTACTTC. This chain uses TRBV5-1 with TRBJ2-7; D is undetermined. The CDR3 is 13 amino acids. Germline V CDR1 and CDR2: SGHRS, YFSETQ. The whole variable domain, filled in from reference TRBV5-1 and TRBJ2-7, reads KAGVTQTPRYLIKTRGQQVTLSCSPISGHRSVSWYQQTPGQGLQFLFEYFSETQRNKGNFPGRFSGRQFSNSRSEMNVSTLELGDSALYLCASSLDTHYEQYFGPGTRLTVT.

A few counts support this clonotype. The V and J genes are TRBV28 and TRBJ2-3; D is unresolved. The V gene lost 3 bases and the J gene lost 0 bases, with 7 bases spanning the gap. The germline gives CDR1 MDHEN, CDR2 SYDVKM. This CDR3 is 14 amino acids long. In DNA, the CDR3 is TGTGCCAGCAGTTTGGAGAAAAGCACAGATACGCAGTATTTT. This gives the protein CASSLEKSTDTQYF.